The clone carrying this T cell receptor beta chain was counted at least ten times. Its antigen is still unknown. The V gene's germline CDR1 is SQVTM and CDR2 ANQGSEA. J was trimmed by 1 base and V by 6 bases; bases with no gene match: 6. The CDR3 is 14 residues long. The record originates from a study of T-cell reconstitution after alpha-beta-depleted transplantation in children. General study results and limits: The study traced high day-60 TCRbeta diversity in some patients to surviving recipient T cells and thymic progenitors. From newly produced T cells came most of the T-cell counts and diversity one year after transplant.

Unique molecular identifiers featured in how the TCRbeta library was prepared. One entry per CDR3 protein results from TCRdb running MiXCR on the PCR reads. Here the sample spans around 200,000 distinct CDR3 sequences, about 11% being singletons. The sequencing used PBMCs, collected before TCRalphabeta/CD19-depleted stem cell transplant. This TCR came from a child under two years old with acute myeloid leukemia, due to receive a stem cell transplant. The V gene is TRBV29-1, the J gene TRBJ1-1; 9 bases line up with TRBD1. The CDR3: CSVTHRGQNTEAFF. The DNA of the CDR3 is TGCAGCGTGACTCACAGGGGGCAGAACACTGAAGCTTTCTTT.